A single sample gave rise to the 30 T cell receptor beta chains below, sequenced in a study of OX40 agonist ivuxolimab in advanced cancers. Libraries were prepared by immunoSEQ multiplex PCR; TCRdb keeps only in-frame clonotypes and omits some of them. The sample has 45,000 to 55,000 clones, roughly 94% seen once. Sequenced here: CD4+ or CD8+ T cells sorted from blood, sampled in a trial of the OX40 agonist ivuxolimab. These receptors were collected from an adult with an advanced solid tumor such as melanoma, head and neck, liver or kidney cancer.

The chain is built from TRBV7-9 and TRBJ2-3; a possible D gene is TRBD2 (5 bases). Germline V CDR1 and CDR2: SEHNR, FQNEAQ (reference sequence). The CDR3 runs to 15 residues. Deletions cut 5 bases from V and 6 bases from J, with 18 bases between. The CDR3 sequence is CASSRSGPRLDTQYF. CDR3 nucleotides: TGTGCCAGCAGCCGAAGCGGTCCGAGGCTGGATACGCAGTATTTT.

The CDR3 DNA reads as TGTGCCAGCAGTCCCATGGGCAGGGAGGCTGGGGGCTACACCTTC. Translated: CASSPMGREAGGYTF. V gene TRBV28 combines with J gene TRBJ1-2; D may be TRBD1 (5 bases). Germline assignment: CDR1 MDHEN and CDR2 SYDVKM. The V and J ends lost 5 bases and 8 bases respectively, with 21 bases between them. The CDR3 runs to 15 residues.

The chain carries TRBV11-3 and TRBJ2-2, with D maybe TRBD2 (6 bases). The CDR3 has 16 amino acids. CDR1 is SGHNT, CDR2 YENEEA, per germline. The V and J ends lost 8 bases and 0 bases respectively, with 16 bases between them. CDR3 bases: TGTGCCAGCCTGCCCCCACTAGCAGCGAACACCGGGGAGCTGTTTTTT. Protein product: CASLPPLAANTGELFF. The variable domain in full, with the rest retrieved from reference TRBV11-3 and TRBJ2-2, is EAGVVQSPRYKIIEKKQPVAFWCNPISGHNTLYWYLQNLGQGPELLIRYENEEAVDDSQLPKDRFSAERLKGVDSTLKIQPAELGDSAVYLCASLPPLAANTGELFFGEGSRLTVL.

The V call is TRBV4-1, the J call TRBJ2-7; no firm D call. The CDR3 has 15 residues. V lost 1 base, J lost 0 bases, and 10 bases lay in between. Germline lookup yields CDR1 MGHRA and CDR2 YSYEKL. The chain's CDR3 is CASSQVTTSSYEQYF. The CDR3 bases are TGCGCCAGCAGCCAAGTAACTACCTCCTCCTACGAGCAGTACTTC.

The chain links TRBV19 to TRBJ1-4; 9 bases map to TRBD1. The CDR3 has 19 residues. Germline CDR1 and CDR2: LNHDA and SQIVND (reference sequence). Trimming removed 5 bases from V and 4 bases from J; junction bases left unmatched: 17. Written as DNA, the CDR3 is TGTGCCAGTAGTGATACTCCGGGACAGGGTTTGGAGGATAATGAAAAACTGTTTTTT. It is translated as CASSDTPGQGLEDNEKLFF.

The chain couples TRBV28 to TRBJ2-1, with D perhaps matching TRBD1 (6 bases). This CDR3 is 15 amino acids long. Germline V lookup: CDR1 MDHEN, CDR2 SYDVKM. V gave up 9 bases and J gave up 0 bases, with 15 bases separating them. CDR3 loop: CASLQGYSSYNEQFF. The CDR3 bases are TGTGCCAGTCTACAGGGATACAGCTCCTACAATGAGCAGTTCTTC. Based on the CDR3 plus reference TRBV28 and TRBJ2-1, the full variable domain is DVKVTQSSRYLVKRTGEKVFLECVQDMDHENMFWYRQDPGLGLRLIYFSYDVKMKEKGDIPEGYSVSREKKERFSLILESASTNQTSMYLCASLQGYSSYNEQFFGPGTRLTVL.

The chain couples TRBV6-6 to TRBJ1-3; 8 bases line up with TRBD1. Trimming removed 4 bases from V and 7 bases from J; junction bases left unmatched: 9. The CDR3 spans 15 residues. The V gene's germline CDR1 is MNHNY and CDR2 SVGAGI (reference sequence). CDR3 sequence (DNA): TGTGCCAGCAGTTCGGACAGGGACTCCAGCAACACCATATATTTT. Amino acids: CASSSDRDSSNTIYF.

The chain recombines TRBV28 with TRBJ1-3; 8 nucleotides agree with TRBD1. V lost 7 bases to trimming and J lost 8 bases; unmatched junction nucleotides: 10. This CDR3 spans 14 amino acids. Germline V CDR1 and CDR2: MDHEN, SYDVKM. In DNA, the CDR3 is TGTGCCAGCAATCCTCCTGGACAGGGATACACCATATATTTT. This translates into CASNPPGQGYTIYF. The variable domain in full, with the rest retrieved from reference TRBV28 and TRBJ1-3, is DVKVTQSSRYLVKRTGEKVFLECVQDMDHENMFWYRQDPGLGLRLIYFSYDVKMKEKGDIPEGYSVSREKKERFSLILESASTNQTSMYLCASNPPGQGYTIYFGEGSWLTVV.

For the CDR3, the DNA is TGTGCCTGGAGCCTCGGGGACCTCTACGAGCAGTACTTC. Protein sequence: CAWSLGDLYEQYF. The gene calls are TRBV30 and TRBJ2-7; the D gene could be TRBD1 or TRBD2 (5 bases each). The length of the CDR3 is 13 residues. V was shortened by 3 bases and J by 3 bases, with 12 bases between the two germline ends. Germline CDR1 GTSNPN, CDR2 SVGIG (reference sequence).

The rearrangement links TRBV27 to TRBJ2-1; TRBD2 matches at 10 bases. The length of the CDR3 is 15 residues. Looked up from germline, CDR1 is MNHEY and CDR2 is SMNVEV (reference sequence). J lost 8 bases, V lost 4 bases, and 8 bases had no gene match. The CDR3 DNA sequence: TGTGCCAGCAGTTGGGCCCTAGCGGGAGTCTATGAGCAGTTCTTC. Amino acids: CASSWALAGVYEQFF.

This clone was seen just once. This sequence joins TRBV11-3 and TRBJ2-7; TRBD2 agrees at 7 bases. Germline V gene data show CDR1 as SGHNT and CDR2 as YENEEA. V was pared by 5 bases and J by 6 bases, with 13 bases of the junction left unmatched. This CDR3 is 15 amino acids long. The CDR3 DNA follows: TGTGCCAGCAGCCCCGGGGGGACGGCACTTTTCGAGCAGTACTTC. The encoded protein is CASSPGGTALFEQYF.

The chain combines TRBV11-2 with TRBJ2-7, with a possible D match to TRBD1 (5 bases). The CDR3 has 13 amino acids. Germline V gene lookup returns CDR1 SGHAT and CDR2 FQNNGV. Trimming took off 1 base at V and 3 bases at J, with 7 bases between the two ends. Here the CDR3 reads CASSLGQIYEQYF. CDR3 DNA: TGTGCCAGCAGCTTAGGACAGATCTACGAGCAGTACTTC.

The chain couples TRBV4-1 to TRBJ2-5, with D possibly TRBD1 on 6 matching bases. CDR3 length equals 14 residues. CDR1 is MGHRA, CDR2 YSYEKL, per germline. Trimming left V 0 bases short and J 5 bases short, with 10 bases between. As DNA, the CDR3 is TGCGCCAGCAGCCAAGAAACAGGGACCGAGACCCAGTACTTC. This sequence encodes CASSQETGTETQYF.

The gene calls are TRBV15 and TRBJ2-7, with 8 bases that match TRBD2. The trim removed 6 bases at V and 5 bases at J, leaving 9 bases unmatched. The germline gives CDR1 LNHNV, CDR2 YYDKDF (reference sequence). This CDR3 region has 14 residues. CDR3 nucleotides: TGTGCCACCAGAATAGAGCGGGAGCACAACGAGCAGTACTTC. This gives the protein CATRIEREHNEQYF. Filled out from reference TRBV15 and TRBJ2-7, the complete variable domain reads DAMVIQNPRYQVTQFGKPVTLSCSQTLNHNVMYWYQQKSSQAPKLLFHYYDKDFNNEADTPDNFQSRRPNTSFCFLDIRSPGLGDTAMYLCATRIEREHNEQYFGPGTRLTVT.

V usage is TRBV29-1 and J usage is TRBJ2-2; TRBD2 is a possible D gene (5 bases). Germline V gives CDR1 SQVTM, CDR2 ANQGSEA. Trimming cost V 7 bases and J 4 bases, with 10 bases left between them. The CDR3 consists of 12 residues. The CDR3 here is CSAGVATGELFF. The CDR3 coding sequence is TGCAGCGCCGGGGTCGCCACCGGGGAGCTGTTTTTT.

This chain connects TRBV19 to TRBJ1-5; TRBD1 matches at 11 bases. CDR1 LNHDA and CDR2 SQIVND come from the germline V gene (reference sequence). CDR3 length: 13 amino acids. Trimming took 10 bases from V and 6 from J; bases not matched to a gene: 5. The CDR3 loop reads CATRGTGGQPQHF. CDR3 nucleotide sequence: TGTGCCACTAGAGGGACAGGGGGTCAGCCCCAGCATTTT.

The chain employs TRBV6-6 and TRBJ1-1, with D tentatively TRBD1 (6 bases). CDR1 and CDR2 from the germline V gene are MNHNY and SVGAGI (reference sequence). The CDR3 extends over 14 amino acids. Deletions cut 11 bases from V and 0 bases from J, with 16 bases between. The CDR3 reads CAGGTDSMNTEAFF. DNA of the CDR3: TGTGCCGGAGGGACGGACAGTATGAACACTGAAGCTTTCTTT.

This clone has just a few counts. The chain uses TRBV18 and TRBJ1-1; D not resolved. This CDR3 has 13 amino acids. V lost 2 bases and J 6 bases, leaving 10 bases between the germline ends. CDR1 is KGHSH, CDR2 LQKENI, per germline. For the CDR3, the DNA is TGTGCCAGCTCACCAGGCTTAGCCGCTGAAGCTTTCTTT. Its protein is CASSPGLAAEAFF.

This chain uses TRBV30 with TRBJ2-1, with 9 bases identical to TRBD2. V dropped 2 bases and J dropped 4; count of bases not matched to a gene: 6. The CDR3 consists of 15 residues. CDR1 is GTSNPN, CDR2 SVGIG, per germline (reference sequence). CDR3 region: CAWSIASGVYNEQFF. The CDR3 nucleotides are TGTGCCTGGAGTATAGCTAGCGGGGTATACAATGAGCAGTTCTTC.

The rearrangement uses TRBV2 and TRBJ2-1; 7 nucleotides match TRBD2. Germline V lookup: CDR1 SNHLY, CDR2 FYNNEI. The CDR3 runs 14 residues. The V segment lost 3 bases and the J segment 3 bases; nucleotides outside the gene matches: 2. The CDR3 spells CASSDGGSYNEQFF. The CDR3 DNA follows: TGTGCCAGCAGTGACGGGGGGAGCTACAATGAGCAGTTCTTC.

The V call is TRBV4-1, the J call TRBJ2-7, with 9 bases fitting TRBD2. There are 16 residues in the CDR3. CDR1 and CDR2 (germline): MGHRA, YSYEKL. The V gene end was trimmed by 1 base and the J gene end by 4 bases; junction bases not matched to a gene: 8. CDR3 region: CASSQVLAGGSYEQYF. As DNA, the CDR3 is TGCGCCAGCAGCCAAGTTTTGGCGGGAGGGTCTTACGAGCAGTACTTC.

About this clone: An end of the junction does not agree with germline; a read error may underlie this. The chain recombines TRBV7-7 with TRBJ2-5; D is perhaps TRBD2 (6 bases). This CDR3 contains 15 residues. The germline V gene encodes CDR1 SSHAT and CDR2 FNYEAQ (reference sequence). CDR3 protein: CASSPAGRVEETQYF. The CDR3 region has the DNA TGTGCTAGCAGCCCAGCGGGCAGGGTAGAAGAGACCCAGTACTTC.

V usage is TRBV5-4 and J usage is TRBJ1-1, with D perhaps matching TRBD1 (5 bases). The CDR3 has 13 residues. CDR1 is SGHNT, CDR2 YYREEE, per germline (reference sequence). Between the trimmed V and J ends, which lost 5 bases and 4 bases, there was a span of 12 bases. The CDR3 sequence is CASRGPSGTEAFF. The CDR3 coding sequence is TGTGCCAGCAGGGGGCCTTCGGGCACTGAAGCTTTCTTT.

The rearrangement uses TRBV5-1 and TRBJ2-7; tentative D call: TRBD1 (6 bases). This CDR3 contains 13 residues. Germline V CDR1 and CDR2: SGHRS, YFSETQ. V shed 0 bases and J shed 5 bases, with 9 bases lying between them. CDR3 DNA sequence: TGCGCCAGCAGCTTGGTCCAGGGGAACGAGCAGTACTTC. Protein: CASSLVQGNEQYF. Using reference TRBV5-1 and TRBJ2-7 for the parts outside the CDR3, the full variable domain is KAGVTQTPRYLIKTRGQQVTLSCSPISGHRSVSWYQQTPGQGLQFLFEYFSETQRNKGNFPGRFSGRQFSNSRSEMNVSTLELGDSALYLCASSLVQGNEQYFGPGTRLTVT.

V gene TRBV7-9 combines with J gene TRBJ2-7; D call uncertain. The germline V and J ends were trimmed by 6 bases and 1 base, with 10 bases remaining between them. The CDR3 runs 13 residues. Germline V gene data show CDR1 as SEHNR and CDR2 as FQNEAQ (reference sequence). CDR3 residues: CASSPTVSYEQYF. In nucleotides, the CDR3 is TGTGCCAGCAGTCCCACAGTGTCCTACGAGCAGTACTTC.

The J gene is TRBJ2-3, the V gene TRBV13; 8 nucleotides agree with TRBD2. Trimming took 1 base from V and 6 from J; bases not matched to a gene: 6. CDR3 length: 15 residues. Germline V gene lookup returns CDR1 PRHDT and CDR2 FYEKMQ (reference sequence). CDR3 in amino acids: CASSLAGGTFDTQYF. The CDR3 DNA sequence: TGTGCCAGCAGCTTAGCGGGAGGGACCTTCGATACGCAGTATTTT.

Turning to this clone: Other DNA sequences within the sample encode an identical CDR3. The CDR3 sequence: CASSVGLVAGPSSYNEQFF. CDR3 DNA sequence: TGTGCCAGCAGCGTGGGGCTCGTAGCGGGCCCGAGCTCCTACAATGAGCAGTTCTTC. This sequence joins TRBV2 and TRBJ2-1; TRBD2 agrees at 7 bases. CDR3 length: 19 residues. V shed 6 bases and J 0 bases; nucleotides not matched to a gene: 17. Germline V lookup: CDR1 SNHLY, CDR2 FYNNEI.

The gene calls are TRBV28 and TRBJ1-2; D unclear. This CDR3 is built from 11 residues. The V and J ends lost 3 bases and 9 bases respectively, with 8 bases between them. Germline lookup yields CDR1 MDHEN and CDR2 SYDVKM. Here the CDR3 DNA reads TGTGCCAGCAGTTTCAGTTGGAGCTACACCTTC. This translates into CASSFSWSYTF.

The CDR3 is CASSLRSRTLLNEKLFF. The CDR3 DNA sequence: TGTGCCAGCAGTTTGAGGAGTAGGACCCTTCTTAATGAAAAACTGTTTTTT. The chain is built from TRBV28 and TRBJ1-4; unclear D gene. The V end was cut by 3 bases, the J end by 4 bases, with 18 bases between. The CDR3 totals 17 residues. CDR1 and CDR2 (germline): MDHEN, SYDVKM.

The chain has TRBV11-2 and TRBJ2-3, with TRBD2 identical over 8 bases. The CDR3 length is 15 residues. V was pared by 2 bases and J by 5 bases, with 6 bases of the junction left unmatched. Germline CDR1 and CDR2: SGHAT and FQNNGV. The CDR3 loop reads CASSLKTGGLDTQYF. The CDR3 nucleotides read TGTGCCAGCAGCTTAAAAACGGGAGGGCTAGATACGCAGTATTTT.